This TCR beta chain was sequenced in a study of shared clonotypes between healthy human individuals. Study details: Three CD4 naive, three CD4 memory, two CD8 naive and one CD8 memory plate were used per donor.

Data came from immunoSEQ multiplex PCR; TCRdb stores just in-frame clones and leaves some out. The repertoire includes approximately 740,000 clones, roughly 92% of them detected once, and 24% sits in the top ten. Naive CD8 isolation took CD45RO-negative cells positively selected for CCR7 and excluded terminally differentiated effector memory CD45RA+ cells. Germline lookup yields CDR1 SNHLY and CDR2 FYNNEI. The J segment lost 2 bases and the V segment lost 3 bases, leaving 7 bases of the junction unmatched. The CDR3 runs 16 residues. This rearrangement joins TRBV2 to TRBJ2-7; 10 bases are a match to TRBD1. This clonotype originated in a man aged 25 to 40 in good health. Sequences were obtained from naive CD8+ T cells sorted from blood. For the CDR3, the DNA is TGTGCCAGCAGTGACGGAGGGACAGGGGCCCCCTACGAGCAGTACTTC. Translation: CASSDGGTGAPYEQYF.